Listed below are T cell receptor beta chains from one sample, sequenced in a study of yellow fever vaccine responses in identical twins. TCRdb ran MiXCR on the RT-PCR reads and lists one entry per CDR3 protein. The sample contains approximately 32,000 distinct CDR3 sequences, 50% to 65% of which appear only once. The sample was T cells from blood (PBMCs), unsorted or a sorted subset (not recorded which), taken before or after yellow fever vaccination (not recorded which). These receptor sequences come from a young woman who received the yellow fever vaccine. The CDR3 runs from the conserved cysteine through the conserved F or W. A D gene is named only where the DNA matches it firmly. Rows give clone size only sometimes, using once, few, many, or a class for an expanded clone.

>TRBV19|TRBJ2-7|-|-
CASSMSQGGSYEQYF
TGTGCCAGTAGTATGAGTCAGGGAGGTTCCTACGAGCAGTACTTC
>TRBV6-1|TRBJ2-3|-|-
CASSRSRDTQYF
TGTGCCAGCAGTCGGAGTCGAGATACGCAGTATTTT
>TRBV13|TRBJ1-5|-|few
CASSYTGSNQPQHF
TGTGCCAGCAGCTACACAGGGAGCAATCAGCCCCAGCATTTT
>TRBV7-6|TRBJ2-1|TRBD2|-
CASSPTERDINNEQFF
TGTGCCAGCAGCCCCACCGAGCGGGATATTAACAATGAGCAGTTCTTC
>TRBV11-3|TRBJ2-5|TRBD1|-
CASSLGDSPWETQYF
TGTGCCAGCAGCTTAGGGGACAGCCCGTGGGAGACCCAGTACTTC
>TRBV11-1|TRBJ2-5|-|-
CASSLAHQRRETQYF
TGTGCCAGCAGCTTAGCGCATCAGCGTCGAGAGACCCAGTACTTC
>TRBV9|TRBJ2-1|TRBD1|-
CASSVEGAEQFF
TGTGCCAGCAGCGTAGAGGGGGCTGAGCAGTTCTTC
>TRBV13|TRBJ1-2|TRBD1|-
CASSQGQGLYGYTF
TGTGCCAGCAGCCAAGGACAGGGCTTGTATGGCTACACCTTC
>TRBV18|TRBJ2-1|TRBD2|-
CASSLLTGTSGINEQFF
TGTGCCAGCTCACTGCTGACTGGGACTAGCGGAATCAATGAGCAGTTCTTC
>TRBV4-3|TRBJ2-3|-|-
CASSQDRGSSTDTQYF
TGCGCCAGCAGCCAAGATCGGGGTAGCAGCACAGATACGCAGTATTTT
>TRBV21-1|TRBJ2-6|-|-
CASSKGPGANVLTF
TGTGCCAGCAGCAAAGGTCCTGGGGCCAACGTCCTGACTTTC
>TRBV20-1|TRBJ2-5|-|-
CSARVGVPETQYF
TGCAGTGCTAGAGTAGGTGTCCCGGAGACCCAGTACTTC
>TRBV12-1|TRBJ2-3|-|-
CASSFTGPDTQYF
TGTGCCAGCAGCTTTACAGGGCCAGATACGCAGTATTTT
>TRBV10-3|TRBJ2-1|TRBD2|-
CAIRLAGEEEEFF
TGTGCCATCAGACTAGCGGGAGAGGAGGAGGAGTTCTTC
>TRBV20-1|TRBJ2-1|-|-
CSASRVPPSYNEQFF
TGCAGTGCTAGCAGGGTCCCCCCCTCCTACAATGAGCAGTTCTTC
>TRBV7-9|TRBJ2-3|-|-
CASSLSGNTDTQYF
TGTGCCAGCAGCCTTTCGGGAAACACAGATACGCAGTATTTT
>TRBV29-1|TRBJ2-5|TRBD1|-
CSPRTGETQYF
TGCAGCCCACGGACAGGAGAGACCCAGTACTTC
>TRBV9|TRBJ2-5|TRBD2|-
CASSRRTSGVKETQYF
TGTGCCAGCAGCCGCCGGACTAGCGGGGTTAAAGAGACCCAGTACTTC
>TRBV18|TRBJ1-1|-|-
CASSITERGTEAFF
TGTGCCAGCTCAATTACCGAGCGAGGCACTGAAGCTTTCTTT
>TRBV11-2|TRBJ1-3|-|-
CASSSLHSSGNTIYF
TGTGCCAGCAGCTCCTTACATAGCTCTGGAAACACCATATATTTT
>TRBV6-1|TRBJ1-1|-|-
CASGGTEAFF
TGTGCCAGCGGGGGGACTGAAGCTTTCTTT
>TRBV6-1|TRBJ1-5|-|-
CASTPQGNQPQHF
TGTGCCAGCACCCCACAGGGCAATCAGCCCCAGCATTTT
>TRBV5-1|TRBJ2-2|-|-
CASSFGGTGELFF
TGCGCCAGCAGCTTTGGGGGGACCGGGGAGCTGTTTTTT
>TRBV2|TRBJ1-2|TRBD1|-
CASTPGGGGGYTF
TGTGCCAGCACCCCAGGGGGCGGAGGGGGCTACACCTTC
>TRBV9|TRBJ2-7|TRBD1|-
CASSGGSYEQYF
TGTGCCAGCTCAGGGGGTTCCTACGAGCAGTACTTC
>TRBV12-3/TRBV12-4|TRBJ2-1|TRBD1|-
CASSLGQGANGEQFF
TGTGCCAGCAGTTTAGGTCAGGGGGCAAATGGTGAGCAGTTCTTC
>TRBV24-1|TRBJ2-5|-|-
CATGRGETQYF
TGTGCCACCGGCCGCGGGGAGACCCAGTACTTC
>TRBV6-2/TRBV6-3|TRBJ1-5|-|-
CASSYDRGRQPQHF
TGTGCCAGCAGTTACGATAGGGGAAGGCAGCCCCAGCATTTT